This T cell receptor beta chain was documented in a study of radiotherapy plus CTLA-4 blockade in lung cancer. Germline CDR1 MNHNS, CDR2 SASEGT. The CDR3 spans 12 residues. The germline V and J ends were trimmed by 8 bases and 2 bases, with 9 bases remaining between them. Data came from immunoSEQ multiplex PCR; TCRdb stores just in-frame clones and leaves some out. The sample gives 95,000 to 150,000 clones, 85% to 90% of which show up once; more than 6.5% is in the top ten. The clonotype was recovered from a human donor with non-small cell lung cancer that progressed on radiotherapy plus ipilimumab. J is TRBJ1-2 and V is TRBV6-1; no clear D gene. The sequencing here drew on peripheral blood, taken from a patient treated with radiotherapy plus ipilimumab. This chain's CDR3 is CASWQVNYGYTF. As DNA, the CDR3 is TGTGCCAGCTGGCAGGTGAACTATGGCTACACCTTC.